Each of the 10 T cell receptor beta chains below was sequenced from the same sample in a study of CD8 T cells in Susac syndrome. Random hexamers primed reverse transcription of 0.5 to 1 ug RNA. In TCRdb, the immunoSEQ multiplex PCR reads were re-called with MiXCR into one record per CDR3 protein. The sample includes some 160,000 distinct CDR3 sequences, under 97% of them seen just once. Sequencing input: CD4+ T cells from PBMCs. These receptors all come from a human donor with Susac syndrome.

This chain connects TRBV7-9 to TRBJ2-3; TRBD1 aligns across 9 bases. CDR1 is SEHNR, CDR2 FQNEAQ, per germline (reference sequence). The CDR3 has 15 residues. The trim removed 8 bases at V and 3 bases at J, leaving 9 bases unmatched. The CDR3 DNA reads TGTGCCAGCTTGGGATCAGACAGGGGGACAGATACGCAGTATTTT. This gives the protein CASLGSDRGTDTQYF.

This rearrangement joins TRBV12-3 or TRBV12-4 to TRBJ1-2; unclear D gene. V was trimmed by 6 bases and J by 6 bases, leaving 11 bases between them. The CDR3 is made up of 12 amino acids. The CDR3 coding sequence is TGTGCCAGCAGGCCCGGCCCAGATGGCTACACCTTC. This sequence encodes CASRPGPDGYTF.

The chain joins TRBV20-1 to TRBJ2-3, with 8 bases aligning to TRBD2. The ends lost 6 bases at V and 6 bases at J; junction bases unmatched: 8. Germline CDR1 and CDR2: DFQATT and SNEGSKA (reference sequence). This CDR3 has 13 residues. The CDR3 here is CSATSGGSDTQYF. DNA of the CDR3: TGCAGTGCCACTAGCGGAGGTTCTGATACGCAGTATTTT.

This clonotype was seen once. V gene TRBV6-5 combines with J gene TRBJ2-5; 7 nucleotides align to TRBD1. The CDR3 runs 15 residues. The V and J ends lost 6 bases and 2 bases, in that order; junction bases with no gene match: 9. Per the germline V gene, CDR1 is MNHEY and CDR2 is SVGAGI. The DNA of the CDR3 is TGTGCCAGCAGCCCGAGGGGACAGTTTCAAGAGACCCAGTACTTC. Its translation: CASSPRGQFQETQYF.

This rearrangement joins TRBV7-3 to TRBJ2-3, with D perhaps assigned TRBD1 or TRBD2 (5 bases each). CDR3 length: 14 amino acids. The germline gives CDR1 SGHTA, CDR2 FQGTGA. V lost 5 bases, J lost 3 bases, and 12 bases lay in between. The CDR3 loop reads CASSKMGPTDTQYF. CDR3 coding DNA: TGTGCCAGCAGCAAAATGGGACCAACAGATACGCAGTATTTT.

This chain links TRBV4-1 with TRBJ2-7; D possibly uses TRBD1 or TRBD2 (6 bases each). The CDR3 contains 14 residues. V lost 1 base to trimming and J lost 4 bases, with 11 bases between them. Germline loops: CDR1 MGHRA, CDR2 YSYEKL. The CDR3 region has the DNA TGCGCCAGCAGCCAAGTACGGGGGCCTTACGAGCAGTACTTC. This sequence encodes CASSQVRGPYEQYF.

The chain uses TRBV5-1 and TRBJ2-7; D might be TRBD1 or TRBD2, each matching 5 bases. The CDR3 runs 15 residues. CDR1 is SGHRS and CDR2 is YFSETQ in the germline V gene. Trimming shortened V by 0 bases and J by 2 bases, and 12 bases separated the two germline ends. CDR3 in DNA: TGCGCCAGCAGCTTGGAAGGGACCGAGACCTACGAGCAGTACTTC. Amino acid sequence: CASSLEGTETYEQYF.

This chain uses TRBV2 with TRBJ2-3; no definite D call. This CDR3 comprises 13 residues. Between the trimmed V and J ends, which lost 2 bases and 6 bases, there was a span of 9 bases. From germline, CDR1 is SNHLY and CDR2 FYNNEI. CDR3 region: CASSEPKGDTQYF. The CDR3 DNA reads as TGTGCCAGCAGTGAACCCAAGGGTGATACGCAGTATTTT.

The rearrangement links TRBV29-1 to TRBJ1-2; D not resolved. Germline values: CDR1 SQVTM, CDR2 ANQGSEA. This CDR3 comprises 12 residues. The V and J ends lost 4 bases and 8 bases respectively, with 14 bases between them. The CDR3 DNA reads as TGCAGCGTTGGGGATGGGAGGCTCGGCTACACCTTC. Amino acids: CSVGDGRLGYTF.

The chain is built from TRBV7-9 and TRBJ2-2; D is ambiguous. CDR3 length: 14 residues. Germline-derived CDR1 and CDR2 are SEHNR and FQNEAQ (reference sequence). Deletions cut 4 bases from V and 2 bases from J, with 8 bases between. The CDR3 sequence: CASSSLLNTGELFF. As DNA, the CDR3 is TGTGCCAGCAGCTCGTTACTCAACACCGGGGAGCTGTTTTTT.